This T cell receptor (beta chain) came from a study of CD8 T cells in ankylosing spondylitis. Researchers built TCR beta libraries using quantitative 5'-RACE with molecular barcodes. TCRdb fed the 5' RACE reads into MiXCR, producing one record per CDR3 protein. The repertoire holds 300,000 to 350,000 distinct CDR3 sequences, with 11% as singletons. V lost 5 bases to trimming and J lost 4 bases; unmatched junction nucleotides: 3. Germline CDR1 reads SGHDT; CDR2 reads YYEEEE. The CDR3 loop spans 12 amino acids. This clonotype occurred many times. The sample taken for sequencing was blood, either unsorted or a sorted T cell fraction (not recorded which). This TCR came from a female donor with ankylosing spondylitis or in good health (not recorded which). The chain is built from TRBV5-6 and TRBJ2-7; 7 bases fit TRBD1. CDR3 loop: CASSRQGYEQYF. For the CDR3, the DNA is TGTGCCAGCAGTCGACAGGGATACGAGCAGTACTTC.